Presented here are 26 T cell receptor beta chains from one specimen sequenced in a study of preoperative IRX-2 immunotherapy in early breast cancer. Treatment defined: preoperative locoregional IRX-2 cytokine immunotherapy. Assay used: immunoSEQ multiplex PCR; TCRdb lists only in-frame clones, some missing. This table holds tens of thousands of clones, about 81% found once. The sample here was lymph node tissue, taken after IRX-2 immunotherapy. The receptors stem from a human donor with breast cancer.

This sequence joins TRBV11-3 and TRBJ1-6, with a possible D match to TRBD1 (6 bases). Deletions cut 4 bases from V and 10 bases from J, with 14 bases between. The germline gives CDR1 SGHNT, CDR2 YENEEA. This CDR3 has 14 amino acids. Here the CDR3 DNA reads TGTGCCAGCAGCTCAGGGGCGTGGAGCTCACCCCTCCACTTT. Translation: CASSSGAWSSPLHF.

J is TRBJ2-5 and V is TRBV12-5; 8 nucleotides line up with TRBD2. Germline V lookup: CDR1 LGHNT, CDR2 FRNRAP. The CDR3 spans 11 residues. CDR3 in amino acids: CASGGLETQYF. As DNA, the CDR3 is TGTGCCAGCGGGGGTTTGGAGACCCAGTACTTC.

The chain couples TRBV27 to TRBJ2-7; 8 bases align to TRBD1. The length of the CDR3 is 13 residues. CDR1 and CDR2 (germline): MNHEY, SMNVEV (reference sequence). Trimming at V came to 11 bases and at J to 0 bases, leaving 6 bases not matched to a gene. CDR3 sequence reads: CASRQGASYEQYF. DNA for the CDR3: TGTGCCTCCCGGCAGGGGGCCTCCTACGAGCAGTACTTC.

The V gene is TRBV23-1, the J gene TRBJ2-2; D not resolved. TRBV23-1 counts as an open reading frame of uncertain function. V lost 1 base and J lost 5, with 20 bases in between. This CDR3 spans 18 amino acids. The CDR3: CASSQFNSATSATGELFF. The CDR3 DNA follows: TGCGCCAGCAGTCAATTTAATTCGGCGACTTCTGCAACCGGGGAGCTGTTTTTT.

This clone appeared once. V is TRBV5-1 and J is TRBJ1-6; TRBD1 matches at 8 bases. Per the germline V gene, CDR1 is SGHRS and CDR2 is YFSETQ. There are 14 residues in the CDR3. After removal of 4 bases from V and 6 bases from J, the junction contained 3 bases not matched to a gene. This CDR3 reads CASSDRGINSPLHF. The CDR3 DNA reads as TGCGCCAGCAGCGACAGGGGAATTAATTCACCCCTCCACTTT. Full variable domain (rest looked up from reference TRBV5-1 and TRBJ1-6): KAGVTQTPRYLIKTRGQQVTLSCSPISGHRSVSWYQQTPGQGLQFLFEYFSETQRNKGNFPGRFSGRQFSNSRSEMNVSTLELGDSALYLCASSDRGINSPLHFGNGTRLTVT.

The chain is built from TRBV10-3 and TRBJ2-1; 7 bases are a match to TRBD1. The CDR3 runs to 14 residues. Trimming took 7 bases from V and 3 from J; bases not matched to a gene: 6. Germline CDR1 ENHRY, CDR2 SYGVKD. CDR3 sequence reads: CAITTGADYNEQFF. The CDR3 DNA reads as TGTGCCATCACAACAGGGGCGGACTACAATGAGCAGTTCTTC.

This clone has more than one count but fewer than ten. The rearrangement joins TRBV11-3 to TRBJ1-2; no firm D call. The CDR3 loop spans 14 amino acids. Germline V CDR1 and CDR2: SGHNT, YENEEA. Trimming took 3 bases from V and 4 from J, leaving 12 bases between them. CDR3 in amino acids: CASSLDRGSYGYTF. DNA of the CDR3: TGTGCCAGCAGCTTGGATCGGGGATCCTATGGCTACACCTTC.

This sequence joins TRBV19 and TRBJ1-3; perhaps TRBD1 as D (6 bases). V was clipped by 11 bases and J by 4 bases, with 33 bases between them. This CDR3 has 19 residues. CDR1 and CDR2 (germline): LNHDA, SQIVND (reference sequence). The CDR3 DNA sequence: TGTGCCGGACGTAGAACTTCCCGTATATCCATGGACAGAGGAAACACCATATATTTT. Translating gives CAGRRTSRISMDRGNTIYF.

V and J are TRBV7-5 and TRBJ1-2; the table gives TRBD1 as D, unverified against the DNA. TRBV7-5 is a recognized pseudogene. The CDR3 sequence is 14 residues long. The CDR3 is CASSQGQRVDGYTF. Written as DNA, the CDR3 is TGTGCCAGCAGCCAAGGACAACGGGTCGATGGCTACACCTTC.

This sequence joins TRBV7-6 and TRBJ2-5; no firm D call. V was trimmed by 2 bases and J by 2 bases, leaving 15 bases between them. The length of the CDR3 is 16 residues. Germline CDR1 is SGHVS and CDR2 is FNYEAQ. DNA of the CDR3: TGTGCCAGCAGCTTAATCCTCTCGACAAGTCAAGAGACCCAGTACTTC. This translates into CASSLILSTSQETQYF.

This clone occurred a few times. The chain is built from TRBV6-7 and TRBJ1-4, with a possible D match to TRBD1 (6 bases). TRBV6-7 is an ORF, and what it does is uncertain. The V end was cut by 1 base, the J end by 2 bases, with 11 bases between. This CDR3 has 16 residues. The CDR3 DNA follows: TGTGCCAGCAGTTACTTCGGGGGGCGGACTAATGAAAAACTGTTTTTT. Protein product: CASSYFGGRTNEKLFF.

This clone showed up just a few times. The rearrangement joins TRBV8-2 to TRBJ1-1; the table's D gene call, TRBD1, was not cross checked with the DNA. TRBV8-2 is a recognized pseudogene. The CDR3 runs 14 residues. Written as DNA, the CDR3 is TGTGCCAGCAGTTTGAGGGGGCAGGGCACTGAAGCTTTCTTT. Protein sequence: CASSLRGQGTEAFF.

The chain carries TRBV2 and TRBJ1-1; a possible D gene is TRBD1 (5 bases). Germline assignment: CDR1 SNHLY and CDR2 FYNNEI. The CDR3 is 14 amino acids. V lost 6 bases, J lost 0 bases, and 11 bases lay in between. DNA of the CDR3: TGTGCCAGCAGAAAAGGGACGGTGAACACTGAAGCTTTCTTT. Translating gives CASRKGTVNTEAFF.

The chain employs TRBV7-1 and TRBJ2-3; TRBD1 might be the D (6 bases). TRBV7-1 is an ORF for which the function is uncertain. Trimming removed 5 bases at V and 6 bases at J, with 18 bases between. The CDR3 has 15 residues. The CDR3 coding sequence is TGTGCCAGCAGCGTAGTATACGGGGACAAGGATACGCAGTATTTT. Its protein product is CASSVVYGDKDTQYF.

The chain couples TRBV19 to TRBJ2-2, with D uncertain. This CDR3 is built from 15 residues. CDR1 and CDR2 from the germline V gene are LNHDA and SQIVND (reference sequence). V gave up 3 bases and J gave up 0 bases, with 8 bases separating them. Here the CDR3 reads CASSIRHSNTGELFF. The CDR3, as DNA: TGTGCCAGTAGTATTCGACACTCGAACACCGGGGAGCTGTTTTTT.

The chain has TRBV5-1 and TRBJ2-1, with TRBD2 matching over 13 bases. This CDR3 is 14 amino acids long. V lost 8 bases and J lost 4; bases outside the gene matches: 3. CDR1 is SGHRS and CDR2 is YFSETQ in the germline V gene. DNA of the CDR3: TGCGCCAGTAGGGGACTAGCGGGGTACAATGAGCAGTTCTTC. This codes for CASRGLAGYNEQFF.

This chain connects TRBV6-8 to TRBJ1-6, with D hard to call. Germline CDR1 reads MNHGY; CDR2 reads SAAAGT. This CDR3 has 14 amino acids. The V end was cut by 6 bases, the J end by 5 bases, with 11 bases between. The CDR3 DNA reads TGTGCCAGCAGGACGACGGGAAATAATTCACCCCTCCACTTT. Protein sequence: CASRTTGNNSPLHF.

V and J are TRBV5-1 and TRBJ1-2; 7 positions match TRBD1. J gave up 4 bases and V 0 bases, and 9 bases lay outside the gene matches. This CDR3 is built from 16 residues. Germline CDR1 SGHRS, CDR2 YFSETQ. The DNA of the CDR3 is TGCGCCAGCAGCTTGGACCCCTCCGGGACAGCCTATGGCTACACCTTC. It is translated as CASSLDPSGTAYGYTF.

This clone has a handful of counts. The J gene is TRBJ1-5, the V gene TRBV19; D unclear. Trimming stripped 3 bases from V and 0 bases from J, with 9 bases between. Germline V CDR1 and CDR2: LNHDA, SQIVND (reference sequence). The CDR3 spans 15 residues. The chain's CDR3 is CASSISRYSNQPQHF. The CDR3 DNA is TGTGCCAGTAGTATTTCCAGGTATAGCAATCAGCCCCAGCATTTT.

The genes are TRBV6-8 and TRBJ1-1; D remains unclear. The CDR3 spans 13 residues. Looked up from germline, CDR1 is MNHGY and CDR2 is SAAAGT. V was cut by 5 bases and J by 4 bases, with 11 bases left in between. As DNA, the CDR3 is TGTGCCAGCAGTGATACTAGGGCCACTGAAGCTTTCTTT. It yields the protein CASSDTRATEAFF.

The chain uses TRBV5-1 and TRBJ1-3; a possible D gene is TRBD1 (5 bases). Deletions cut 4 bases from V and 7 bases from J, with 15 bases between. This CDR3 is built from 14 residues. Looked up from germline, CDR1 is SGHRS and CDR2 is YFSETQ. CDR3 in amino acids: CASSDRGLGNTIYF. The CDR3 bases are TGCGCCAGCAGCGACAGAGGACTTGGCAACACCATATATTTT.

This clone was seen just once. The chain employs TRBV9 and TRBJ2-5, with a weak D call TRBD2 (6 bases). The ends were cut back, 5 bases at V and 8 bases at J, with 13 bases in the middle. CDR1 is SGDLS, CDR2 YYNGEE, per germline. The CDR3 is 12 amino acids. CDR3 in amino acids: CASSDRGSTQYF. CDR3 DNA: TGTGCCAGCAGTGACCGGGGGTCAACCCAGTACTTC.

This chain links TRBV6-8 with TRBJ1-6, with a weak D call TRBD1 (5 bases). The length of the CDR3 is 14 residues. Trimming left V 6 bases short and J 2 bases short, with 8 bases between. Germline V CDR1 and CDR2: MNHGY, SAAAGT. Written as DNA, the CDR3 is TGTGCCAGCAGCTCGGGGCCCTATAATTCACCCCTCCACTTT. Its translation: CASSSGPYNSPLHF.

CDR3 residues: CATSRDQGTADTQYF. CDR3 nucleotide sequence: TGTGCCACCAGCAGAGATCAGGGAACGGCAGATACGCAGTATTTT. The rearrangement joins TRBV15 to TRBJ2-3; TRBD1 might be the D (5 bases). Germline V CDR1 and CDR2: LNHNV, YYDKDF (reference sequence). The CDR3 runs to 15 residues. V lost 0 bases to trimming and J lost 4 bases, with 11 bases between them. The full variable domain, its missing parts supplied by reference TRBV15 and TRBJ2-3, is DAMVIQNPRYQVTQFGKPVTLSCSQTLNHNVMYWYQQKSSQAPKLLFHYYDKDFNNEADTPDNFQSRRPNTSFCFLDIRSPGLGDTAMYLCATSRDQGTADTQYFGPGTRLTVL.

This clone was seen only once. The chain is built from TRBV11-1 and TRBJ1-4; D is ambiguous. The CDR3 has 14 amino acids. The germline V gene has CDR1 SGHAT and CDR2 FQDESV (reference sequence). Trimming took off 3 bases at V and 0 bases at J, with 5 bases between the two ends. The chain's CDR3 is CASSFTSTNEKLFF. DNA of the CDR3: TGTGCCAGCAGCTTTACTTCAACTAATGAAAAACTGTTTTTT.

This chain joins TRBV12-5 and TRBJ2-7; TRBD2 aligns across 12 bases. Germline V CDR1 and CDR2: LGHNT, FRNRAP. This CDR3 region has 19 residues. V shed 1 base and J 4 bases; nucleotides not matched to a gene: 14. CDR3 sequence: CASGLGKPGLAGVPYEQYF. For the CDR3, the DNA is TGTGCTAGTGGTTTGGGGAAACCGGGACTAGCGGGCGTGCCTTACGAGCAGTACTTC.